The subject of this entry is one T cell receptor beta chain. Its cognate antigen is unknown. CDR3 length: 13 amino acids. Germline V gene sequence: CDR1 MNHEY, CDR2 SVGAGI. Trimming removed 6 bases at V and 3 bases at J, with 11 bases between. The data stem from a study of OX40 agonist ivuxolimab in advanced cancers. Sequenced by immunoSEQ multiplex PCR; TCRdb stores in-frame clones only, minus some. The sample shows about 61,000 clones, 80% to 95% of them seen only once. Study-level points and caveats: CD4+ and CD8+ blood T cells expanded clonally by week 6 at 0.1 to 3.0 mg/kg.

The V and J genes are TRBV6-5 and TRBJ2-5; D remains unclear. This clonotype was obtained from an adult with an advanced solid tumor such as melanoma, head and neck, liver or kidney cancer. This specimen was CD4+ or CD8+ T cells sorted from blood, taken in a trial of the OX40 agonist ivuxolimab. In DNA form, the CDR3 reads TGTGCCAGCAGCTCCCAAGGCGAAGAGACCCAGTACTTC. Translating gives CASSSQGEETQYF.